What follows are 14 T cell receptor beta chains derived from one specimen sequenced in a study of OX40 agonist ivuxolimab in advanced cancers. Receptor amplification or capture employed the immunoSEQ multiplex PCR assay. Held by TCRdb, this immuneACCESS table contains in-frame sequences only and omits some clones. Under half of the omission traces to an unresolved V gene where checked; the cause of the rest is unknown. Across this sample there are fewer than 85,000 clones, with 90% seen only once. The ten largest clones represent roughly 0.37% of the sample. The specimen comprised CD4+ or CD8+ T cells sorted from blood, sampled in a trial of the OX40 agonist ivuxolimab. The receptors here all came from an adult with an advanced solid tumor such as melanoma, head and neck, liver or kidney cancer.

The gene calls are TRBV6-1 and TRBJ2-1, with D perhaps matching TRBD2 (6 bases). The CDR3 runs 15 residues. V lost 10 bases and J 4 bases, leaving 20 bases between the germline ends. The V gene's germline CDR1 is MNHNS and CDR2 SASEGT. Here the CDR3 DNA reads TGTGCCACGCAGGCCATAGCGGACTATTACAATGAGCAGTTCTTC. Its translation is CATQAIADYYNEQFF.

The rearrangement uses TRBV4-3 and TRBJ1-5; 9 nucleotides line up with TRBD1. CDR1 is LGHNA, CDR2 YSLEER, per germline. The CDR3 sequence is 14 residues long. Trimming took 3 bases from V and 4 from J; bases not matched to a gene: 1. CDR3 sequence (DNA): TGCGCCAGCAGCCAGGGACAGGGAAATCAGCCCCAGCATTTT. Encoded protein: CASSQGQGNQPQHF.

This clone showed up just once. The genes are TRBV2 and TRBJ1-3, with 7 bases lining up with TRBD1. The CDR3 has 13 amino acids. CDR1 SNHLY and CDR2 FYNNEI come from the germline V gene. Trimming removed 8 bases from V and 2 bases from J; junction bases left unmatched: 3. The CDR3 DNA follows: TGTGCCAGCGGAGGGACAGCTGGAAACACCATATATTTT. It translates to CASGGTAGNTIYF.

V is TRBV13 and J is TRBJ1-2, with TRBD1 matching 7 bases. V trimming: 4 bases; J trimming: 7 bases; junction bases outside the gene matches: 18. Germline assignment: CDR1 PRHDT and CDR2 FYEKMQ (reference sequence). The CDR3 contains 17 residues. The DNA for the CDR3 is TGTGCCAGCAGCTCGACCTATCGACAGGGTGGGCAAGGTGGCTACACCTTC. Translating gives CASSSTYRQGGQGGYTF.

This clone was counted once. In DNA, the CDR3 is TGTGCCTGGCGTCCTGCCCTGGGGCGGGGGAGCTCCTACGAGCAGTACTTC. Its protein is CAWRPALGRGSSYEQYF. The chain couples TRBV30 to TRBJ2-7, with TRBD2 identical over 7 bases. CDR1 and CDR2 from the germline V gene are GTSNPN and SVGIG (reference sequence). V lost 5 bases, J lost 0 bases, and 16 bases stayed unmatched. The CDR3 loop spans 17 amino acids.

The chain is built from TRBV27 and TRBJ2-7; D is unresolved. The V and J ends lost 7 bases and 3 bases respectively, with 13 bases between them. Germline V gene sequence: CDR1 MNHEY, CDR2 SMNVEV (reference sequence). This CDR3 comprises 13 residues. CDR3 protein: CASNRSEGYEQYF. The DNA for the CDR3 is TGTGCCAGCAATCGGTCCGAAGGCTACGAGCAGTACTTC.

The CDR3 loop reads CASSLPLGNQPQHF. The CDR3 DNA reads TGTGCCAGCAGTTTACCGCTAGGAAATCAGCCCCAGCATTTT. The rearrangement links TRBV28 to TRBJ1-5, with D unresolved. The germline V gene has CDR1 MDHEN and CDR2 SYDVKM. The CDR3 consists of 14 residues. V lost 2 bases and J lost 4, with 9 bases in between. The entire variable domain, with the rest obtained from reference TRBV28 and TRBJ1-5, is as follows: DVKVTQSSRYLVKRTGEKVFLECVQDMDHENMFWYRQDPGLGLRLIYFSYDVKMKEKGDIPEGYSVSREKKERFSLILESASTNQTSMYLCASSLPLGNQPQHFGDGTRLSIL.

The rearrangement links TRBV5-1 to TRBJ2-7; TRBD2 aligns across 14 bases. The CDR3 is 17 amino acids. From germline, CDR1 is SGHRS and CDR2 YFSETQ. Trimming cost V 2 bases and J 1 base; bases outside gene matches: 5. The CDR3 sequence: CASSLAGTSGGSYEQYF. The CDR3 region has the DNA TGCGCCAGCAGCTTAGCCGGGACTAGCGGGGGATCCTACGAGCAGTACTTC.

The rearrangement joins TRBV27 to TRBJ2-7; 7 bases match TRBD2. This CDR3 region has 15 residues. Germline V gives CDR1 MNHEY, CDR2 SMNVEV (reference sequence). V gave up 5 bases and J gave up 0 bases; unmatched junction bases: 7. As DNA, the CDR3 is TGTGCCAGCAGTGTTCGGGCGGGGGTCTCCTACGAGCAGTACTTC. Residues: CASSVRAGVSYEQYF.

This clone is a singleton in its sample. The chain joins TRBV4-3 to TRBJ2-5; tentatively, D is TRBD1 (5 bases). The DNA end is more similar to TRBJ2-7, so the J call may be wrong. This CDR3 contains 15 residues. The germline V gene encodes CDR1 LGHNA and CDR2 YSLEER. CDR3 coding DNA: TGCGCCAGCAGCCAAGATGGGGCGGAAACCTACGAGCAGTACTTC. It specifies CASSQDGAETYEQYF.

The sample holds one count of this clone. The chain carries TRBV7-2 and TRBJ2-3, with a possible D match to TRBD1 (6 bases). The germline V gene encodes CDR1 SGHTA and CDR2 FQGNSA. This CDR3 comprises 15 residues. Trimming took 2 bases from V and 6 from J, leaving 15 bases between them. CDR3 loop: CASSLIMGARDTQYF. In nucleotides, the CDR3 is TGTGCCAGCAGCTTAATTATGGGGGCGCGGGATACGCAGTATTTT.

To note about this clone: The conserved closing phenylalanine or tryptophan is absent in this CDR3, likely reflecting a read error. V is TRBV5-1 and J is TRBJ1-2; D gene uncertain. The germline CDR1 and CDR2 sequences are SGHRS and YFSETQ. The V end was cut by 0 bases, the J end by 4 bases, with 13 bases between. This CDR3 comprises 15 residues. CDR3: CASSLDGVSSYGYTL. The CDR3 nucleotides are TGCGCCAGCAGCTTGGATGGGGTAAGCAGCTATGGCTACACCCTC.

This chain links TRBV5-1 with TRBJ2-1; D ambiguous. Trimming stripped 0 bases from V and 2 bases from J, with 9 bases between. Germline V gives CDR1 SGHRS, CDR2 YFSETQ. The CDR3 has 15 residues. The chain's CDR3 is CASSLDGLAYNEQFF. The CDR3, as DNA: TGCGCCAGCAGCTTGGATGGCTTAGCCTACAATGAGCAGTTCTTC.

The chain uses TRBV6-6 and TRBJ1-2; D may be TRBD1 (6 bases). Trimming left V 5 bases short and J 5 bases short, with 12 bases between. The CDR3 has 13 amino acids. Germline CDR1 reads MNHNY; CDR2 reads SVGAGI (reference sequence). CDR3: CASSPQGSYGYTF. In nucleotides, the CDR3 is TGTGCCAGCAGTCCCCAGGGGTCGTATGGCTACACCTTC.